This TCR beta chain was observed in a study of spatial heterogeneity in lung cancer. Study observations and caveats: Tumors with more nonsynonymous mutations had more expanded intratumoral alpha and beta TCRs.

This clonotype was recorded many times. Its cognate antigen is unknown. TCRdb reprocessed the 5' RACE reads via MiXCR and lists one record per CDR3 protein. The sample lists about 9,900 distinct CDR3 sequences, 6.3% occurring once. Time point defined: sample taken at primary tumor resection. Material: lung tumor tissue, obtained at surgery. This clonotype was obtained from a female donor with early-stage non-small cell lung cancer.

The CDR3 DNA reads as TGTGCCAGCAGTTTGTGGGGACAGGGAGCGAGCAATCAGCCCCAGCATTTT. As protein: CASSLWGQGASNQPQHF. This sequence joins TRBV6-2 or TRBV6-3 and TRBJ1-5; 9 positions agree with TRBD1. The CDR3 sequence is 17 residues long. After removal of 4 bases from V and 1 base from J, the junction contained 8 bases not matched to a gene. From germline, CDR1 is MNHEY and CDR2 SVGEGT.